What follows is one T cell receptor beta chain and its context. Its antigen is not identified. The sample is drawn from a study of cytomegalovirus exposure and HLA in healthy donors. Overall study: Of roughly 400 genotyped donors, around 80% grouped in the Caucasian-associated ancestry cluster. General study points: Listed as cytomegalovirus-associated were 150 to 200 TCR beta chains. Based on reports, TCR beta sequences accurately predicted HLA-A and HLA-B alleles for most subjects.

This CDR3 is 13 amino acids long. The V end lost 6 bases, the J end lost 1 base, and 7 bases lay between the germline ends. Germline V gene data show CDR1 as LNHDA and CDR2 as SQIVND (reference sequence). PCR was performed using 60 Vbeta and 13 Jbeta primers. TCRdb's copy holds only in-frame clones and misses some; the assay was immunoSEQ multiplex PCR. The sample records about 78,000 clones, 72% being singletons. This clonotype originated in a woman in her forties in good health and CMV-seropositive. This sequence joins TRBV19 and TRBJ1-5; D perhaps matches TRBD1 (5 bases). The sample taken for sequencing was PBMCs. CDR3 in DNA: TGTGCCAGTAGGAGACAGAGCAATCAGCCCCAGCATTTT. It yields the protein CASRRQSNQPQHF.